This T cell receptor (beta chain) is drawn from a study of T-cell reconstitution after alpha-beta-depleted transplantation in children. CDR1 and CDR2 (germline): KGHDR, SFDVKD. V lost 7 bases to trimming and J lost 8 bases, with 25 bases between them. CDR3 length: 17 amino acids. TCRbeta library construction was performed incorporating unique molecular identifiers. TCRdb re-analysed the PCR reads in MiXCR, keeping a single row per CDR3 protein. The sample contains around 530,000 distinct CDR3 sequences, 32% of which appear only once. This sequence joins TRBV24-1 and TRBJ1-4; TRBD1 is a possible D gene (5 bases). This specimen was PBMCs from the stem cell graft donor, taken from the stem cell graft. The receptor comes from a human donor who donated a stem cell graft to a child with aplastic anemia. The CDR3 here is CATSDPSRGGKEEKLFF. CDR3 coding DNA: TGTGCCACCAGCGATCCCTCGAGGGGCGGAAAGGAAGAAAAACTGTTTTTT.